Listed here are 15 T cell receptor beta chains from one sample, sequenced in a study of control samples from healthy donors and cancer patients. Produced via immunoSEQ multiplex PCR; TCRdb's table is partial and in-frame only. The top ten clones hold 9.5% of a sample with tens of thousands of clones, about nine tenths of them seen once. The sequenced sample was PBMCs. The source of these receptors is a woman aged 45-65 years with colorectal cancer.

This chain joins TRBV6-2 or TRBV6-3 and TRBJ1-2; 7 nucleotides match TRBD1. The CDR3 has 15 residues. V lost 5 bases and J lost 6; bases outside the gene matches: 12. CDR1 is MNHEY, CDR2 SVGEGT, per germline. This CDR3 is CASSRRQGLGDGYTF. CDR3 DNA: TGTGCCAGCAGTCGCAGACAGGGACTCGGAGATGGCTACACCTTC.

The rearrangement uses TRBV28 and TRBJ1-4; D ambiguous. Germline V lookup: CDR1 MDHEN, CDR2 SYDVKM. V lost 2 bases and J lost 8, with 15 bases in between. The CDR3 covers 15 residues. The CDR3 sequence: CASSLLEASVEKLFF. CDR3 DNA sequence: TGTGCCAGCAGTTTACTTGAGGCCTCTGTGGAAAAACTGTTTTTT.

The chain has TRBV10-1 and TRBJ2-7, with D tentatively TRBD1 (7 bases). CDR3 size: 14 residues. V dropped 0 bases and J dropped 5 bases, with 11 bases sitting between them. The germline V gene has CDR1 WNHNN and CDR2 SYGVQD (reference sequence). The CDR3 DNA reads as TGCGCCAGCAGTGAGTCCCAGGGGGGTAACGAGCAGTACGTC. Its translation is CASSESQGGNEQYV.

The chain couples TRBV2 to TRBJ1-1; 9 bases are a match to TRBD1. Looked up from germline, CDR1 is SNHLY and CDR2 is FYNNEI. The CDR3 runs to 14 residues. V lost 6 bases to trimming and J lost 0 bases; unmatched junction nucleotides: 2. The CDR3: CASRGDRVNTEAFF. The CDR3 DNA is TGTGCCAGCAGGGGGGACAGGGTGAACACTGAAGCTTTCTTT.

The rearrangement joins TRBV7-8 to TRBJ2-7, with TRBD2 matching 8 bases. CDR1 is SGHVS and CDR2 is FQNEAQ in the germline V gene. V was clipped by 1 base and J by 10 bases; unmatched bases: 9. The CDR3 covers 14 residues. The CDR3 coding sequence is TGTGCCAGCAGCTTAGGGCGACTAGCGAGGGACCAGTACGTC. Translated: CASSLGRLARDQYV.

CDR3 DNA: TGCGCCAGCAGCCTAAGCATTGAGGGGACCCAGTACTTC. Protein sequence: CASSLSIEGTQYF. The chain has TRBV5-1 and TRBJ2-5, with a possible D match to TRBD2 (5 bases). V lost 4 bases and J 7 bases, leaving 14 bases between the germline ends. Germline CDR1 reads SGHRS; CDR2 reads YFSETQ. The CDR3 is 13 residues long.

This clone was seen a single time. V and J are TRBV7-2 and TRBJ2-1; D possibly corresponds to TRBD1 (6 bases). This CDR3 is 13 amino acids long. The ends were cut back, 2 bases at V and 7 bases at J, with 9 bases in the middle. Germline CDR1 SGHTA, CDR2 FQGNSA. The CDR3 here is CASSLPGVNEQFF. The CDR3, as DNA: TGTGCCAGCAGCTTACCAGGGGTTAATGAGCAGTTCTTC.

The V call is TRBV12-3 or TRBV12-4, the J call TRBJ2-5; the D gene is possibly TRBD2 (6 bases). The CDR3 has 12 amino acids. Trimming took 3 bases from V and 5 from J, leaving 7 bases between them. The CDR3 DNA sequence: TGTGCCAGCAGTTTTACTAGCGAGACCCAGTACTTC. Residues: CASSFTSETQYF.

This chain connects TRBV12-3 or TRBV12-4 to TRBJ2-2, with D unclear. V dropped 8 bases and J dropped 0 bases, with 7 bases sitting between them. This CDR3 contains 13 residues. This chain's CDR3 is CASGRPNTGELFF. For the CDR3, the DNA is TGTGCCAGCGGCAGGCCGAACACCGGGGAGCTGTTTTTT.

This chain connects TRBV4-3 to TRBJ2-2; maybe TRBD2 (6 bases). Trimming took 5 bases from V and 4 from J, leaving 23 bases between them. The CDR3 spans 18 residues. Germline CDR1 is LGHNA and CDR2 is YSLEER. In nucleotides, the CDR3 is TGCGCCAGCAGCGCCCGACTTGTGGGGGGTCGCTCCACCGGGGAGCTGTTTTTT. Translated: CASSARLVGGRSTGELFF.

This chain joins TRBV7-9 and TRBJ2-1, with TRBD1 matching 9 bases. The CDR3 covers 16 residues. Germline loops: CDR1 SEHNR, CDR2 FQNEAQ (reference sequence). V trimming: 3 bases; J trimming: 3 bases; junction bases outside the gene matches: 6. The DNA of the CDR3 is TGTGCCAGCAGCTTTCACAGGGGGCTAGACTACAATGAGCAGTTCTTC. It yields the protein CASSFHRGLDYNEQFF.

The CDR3 nucleotides read TGTGCCAGCAGCCGGGACATGAACACTGAAGCTTTCTTT. It codes for CASSRDMNTEAFF. This chain connects TRBV12-3 or TRBV12-4 to TRBJ1-1, with a tentative D call TRBD1 (6 bases). V lost 6 bases, J lost 0 bases, and 8 bases lay in between. There are 13 residues in the CDR3.

The CDR3 spells CASSFTGGNGYTF. The CDR3, as DNA: TGTGCCAGCAGTTTCACAGGGGGCAATGGCTACACCTTC. The chain has TRBV5-8 and TRBJ1-2, with 9 bases lining up with TRBD1. The CDR3 contains 13 residues. Germline V gene sequence: CDR1 SGHTS, CDR2 YDEGEE. With 5 bases clipped from V and 6 bases from J, the junction kept 5 bases outside the gene matches.

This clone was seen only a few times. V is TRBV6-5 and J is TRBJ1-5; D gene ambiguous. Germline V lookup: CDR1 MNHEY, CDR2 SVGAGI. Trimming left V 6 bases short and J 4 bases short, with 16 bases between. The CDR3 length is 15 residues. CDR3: CASRKAGMGNQPQHF. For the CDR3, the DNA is TGTGCCAGCAGGAAAGCGGGGATGGGGAATCAGCCCCAGCATTTT.

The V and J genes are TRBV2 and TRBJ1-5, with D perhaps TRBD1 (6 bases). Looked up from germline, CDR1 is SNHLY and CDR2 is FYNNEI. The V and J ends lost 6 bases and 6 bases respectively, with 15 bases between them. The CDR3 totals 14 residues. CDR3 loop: CASSPTGARQPQHF. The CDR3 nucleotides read TGTGCCAGCAGCCCAACGGGGGCGCGTCAGCCCCAGCATTTT.